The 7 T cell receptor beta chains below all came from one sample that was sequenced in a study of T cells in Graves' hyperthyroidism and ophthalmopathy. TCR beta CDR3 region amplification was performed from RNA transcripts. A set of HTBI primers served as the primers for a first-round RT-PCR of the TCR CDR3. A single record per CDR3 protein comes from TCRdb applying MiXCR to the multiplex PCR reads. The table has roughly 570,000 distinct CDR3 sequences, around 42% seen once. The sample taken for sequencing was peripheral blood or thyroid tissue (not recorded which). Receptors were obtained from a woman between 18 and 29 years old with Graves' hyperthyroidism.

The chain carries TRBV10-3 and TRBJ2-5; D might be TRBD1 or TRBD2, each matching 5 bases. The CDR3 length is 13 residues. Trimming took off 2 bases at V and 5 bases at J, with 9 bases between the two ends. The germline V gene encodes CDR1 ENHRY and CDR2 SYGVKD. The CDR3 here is CAISEGGLETQYF. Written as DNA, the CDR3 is TGTGCCATCAGTGAGGGGGGTCTCGAGACCCAGTACTTC.

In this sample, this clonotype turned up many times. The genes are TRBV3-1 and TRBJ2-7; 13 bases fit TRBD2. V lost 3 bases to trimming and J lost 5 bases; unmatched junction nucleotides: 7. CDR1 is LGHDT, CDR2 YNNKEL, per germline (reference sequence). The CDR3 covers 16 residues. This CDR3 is CASSHPWTSGSHEQYF. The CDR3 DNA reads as TGTGCCAGCAGCCACCCCTGGACTAGCGGGAGCCACGAGCAGTACTTC.

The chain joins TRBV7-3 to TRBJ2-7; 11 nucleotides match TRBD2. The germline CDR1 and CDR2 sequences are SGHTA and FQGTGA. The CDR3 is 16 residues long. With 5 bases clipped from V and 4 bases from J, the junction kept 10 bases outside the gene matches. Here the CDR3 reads CASSGSTSGSSYEQYF. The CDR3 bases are TGTGCCAGCAGCGGATCTACTAGCGGGAGTAGTTACGAGCAGTACTTC.

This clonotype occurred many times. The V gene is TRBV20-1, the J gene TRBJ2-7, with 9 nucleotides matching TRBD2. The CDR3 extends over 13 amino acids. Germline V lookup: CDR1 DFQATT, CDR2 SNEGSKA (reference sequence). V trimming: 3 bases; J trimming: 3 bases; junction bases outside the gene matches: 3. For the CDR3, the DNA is TGCAGTGCTAGGCTTAGCGGGAGCTACGAGCAGTACTTC. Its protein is CSARLSGSYEQYF.

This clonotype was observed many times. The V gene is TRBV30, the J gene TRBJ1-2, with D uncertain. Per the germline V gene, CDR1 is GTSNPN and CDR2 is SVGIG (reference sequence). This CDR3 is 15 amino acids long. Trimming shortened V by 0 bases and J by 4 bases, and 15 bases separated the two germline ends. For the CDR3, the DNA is TGTGCCTGGAGTGTACGGTTCTCAAAAGGCTATGGCTACACCTTC. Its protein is CAWSVRFSKGYGYTF.

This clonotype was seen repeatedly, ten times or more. CDR3 in DNA: TGTGCCAGCAGCTTAGTCGAGGGTGAGCAGTTCTTC. This gives the protein CASSLVEGEQFF. The chain couples TRBV11-2 to TRBJ2-1, with a weak D call TRBD2 (5 bases). Germline values: CDR1 SGHAT, CDR2 FQNNGV. There are 12 residues in the CDR3. V was trimmed by 1 base and J by 9 bases, leaving 7 bases between them.

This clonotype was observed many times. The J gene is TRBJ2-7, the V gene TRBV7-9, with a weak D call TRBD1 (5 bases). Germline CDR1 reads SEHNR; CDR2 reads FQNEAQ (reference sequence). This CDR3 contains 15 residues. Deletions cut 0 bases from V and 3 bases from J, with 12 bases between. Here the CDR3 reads CASSLALVGDYEQYF. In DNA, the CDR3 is TGTGCCAGCAGCTTAGCTTTGGTAGGGGACTACGAGCAGTACTTC.